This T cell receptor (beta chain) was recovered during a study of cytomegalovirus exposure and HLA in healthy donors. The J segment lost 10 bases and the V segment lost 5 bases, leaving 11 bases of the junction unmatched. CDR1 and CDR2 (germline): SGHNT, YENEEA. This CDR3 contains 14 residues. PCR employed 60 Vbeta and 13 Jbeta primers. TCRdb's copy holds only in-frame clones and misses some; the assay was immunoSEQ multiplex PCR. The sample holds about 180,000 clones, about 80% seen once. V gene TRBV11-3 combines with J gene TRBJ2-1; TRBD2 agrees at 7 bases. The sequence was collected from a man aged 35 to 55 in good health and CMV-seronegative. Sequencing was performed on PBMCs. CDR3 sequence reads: CASSGGGRGPEQFF. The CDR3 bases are TGTGCCAGCAGCGGGGGGGGGAGGGGCCCCGAGCAGTTCTTC.